This is a list of T cell receptor beta chains from one sample in a study of T cells after posttransplantation cyclophosphamide. Measured with immunoSEQ multiplex PCR; TCRdb has only the in-frame clones, and not every one. The sample lists approximately 19,000 clones, roughly 87% seen once, with approximately 7.3% in the top ten. The specimen was PBMCs, collected after allogeneic stem cell transplant with posttransplant cyclophosphamide. The receptors shown here come from a female patient between 35 and 55 years old who received an allogeneic stem cell transplant from a related donor, was CMV-positive, and had no GVHD. Some T cells may be provided by the graft donor. Both conserved end residues are part of each CDR3. D genes are given only for firm matches. Expanded clones are given a class, and other clones once, few, many or no size at all.

CDR3nt: TGTGCCAGCAGGGGAGAGGGATCGAACACTGAAGCTTTCTTT
CDR3aa: CASRGEGSNTEAFF
abundance: once
j_gene: TRBJ1-1
v_gene: TRBV9
d_gene: -

CDR3nt: TGTGCCAGCAGTTCCTCGAGTTATCAGCCCCAGCATTTT
CDR3aa: CASSSSSYQPQHF
abundance: -
j_gene: TRBJ1-5
v_gene: TRBV28
d_gene: -

CDR3nt: TGTGCCAGCAGCCCCCGACTAGCGGGACTATCCTACGAGCAGTACTTC
CDR3aa: CASSPRLAGLSYEQYF
abundance: -
j_gene: TRBJ2-7
v_gene: TRBV9
d_gene: TRBD2

CDR3nt: TGTGCCAGCAAAGCGGGTTTCTCCTACGAGCAGTACTTC
CDR3aa: CASKAGFSYEQYF
abundance: -
j_gene: TRBJ2-7
v_gene: TRBV7-2
d_gene: -

CDR3nt: TGTGCCAGCTCGGACAGAGTTTATGAAGCTTTCTTT
CDR3aa: CASSDRVYEAFF
abundance: once
j_gene: TRBJ1-1
v_gene: TRBV27
d_gene: -

CDR3nt: TGTGCCAGCAGCCCCCGGGACAGACCCTACGAGCAGTACTTC
CDR3aa: CASSPRDRPYEQYF
abundance: -
j_gene: TRBJ2-7
v_gene: TRBV9
d_gene: TRBD1

CDR3nt: TGTGCTAGTCAGCGGGAGTTCAGCACAGATACGCAGTATTTT
CDR3aa: CASQREFSTDTQYF
abundance: -
j_gene: TRBJ2-3
v_gene: TRBV12-5
d_gene: TRBD2

CDR3nt: TGTGCCAGCACGGACAGATGGGACAATGAGCAGTTCTTC
CDR3aa: CASTDRWDNEQFF
abundance: -
j_gene: TRBJ2-1
v_gene: TRBV25-1
d_gene: -

CDR3nt: TGTGCCAGCAGTTTGGGGACTAGCGGGAGTTACGAGCAGTACTTC
CDR3aa: CASSLGTSGSYEQYF
abundance: -
j_gene: TRBJ2-7
v_gene: TRBV28
d_gene: TRBD2

CDR3nt: TGTGCCAGCAGCTTAGCGGGGACAACGAACACCGGGGAGCTGTTTTTT
CDR3aa: CASSLAGTTNTGELFF
abundance: -
j_gene: TRBJ2-2
v_gene: TRBV7-8
d_gene: -

CDR3nt: TGTGCCAGCAGTTATGGACAGGACACAGATACGCAGTATTTT
CDR3aa: CASSYGQDTDTQYF
abundance: -
j_gene: TRBJ2-3
v_gene: TRBV6-6
d_gene: TRBD1

CDR3nt: TGTGCCAGTAGTATTGGAGGGACGCGGAAAGAGACCCAGTACTTC
CDR3aa: CASSIGGTRKETQYF
abundance: -
j_gene: TRBJ2-5
v_gene: TRBV19
d_gene: -

CDR3nt: TGTGCCAGCAGCCAAGCGGGACGGGAGGAAAACACCATATATTTT
CDR3aa: CASSQAGREENTIYF
abundance: few
j_gene: TRBJ1-3
v_gene: TRBV14
d_gene: -

CDR3nt: TGTGCCAGCAGCTTAGGCGTGATACCCGGGGAGCTGTTTTTT
CDR3aa: CASSLGVIPGELFF
abundance: once
j_gene: TRBJ2-2
v_gene: TRBV7-6
d_gene: -

CDR3nt: TGTGCCATCAGTTCCGGGACTAGCGGGTTCCCGTACCAAGAGACCCAGTACTTC
CDR3aa: CAISSGTSGFPYQETQYF
abundance: -
j_gene: TRBJ2-5
v_gene: TRBV10-3
d_gene: TRBD2

CDR3nt: TGCGCCAGCAGTCAGAAGGGAAGGGAGAAGTACTTC
CDR3aa: CASSQKGREKYF
abundance: -
j_gene: TRBJ2-7
v_gene: TRBV23-1
d_gene: -

CDR3nt: TGTGCCAGCAGCTTAGGGATGGGACTAGCGGACGAGCAGTACTTC
CDR3aa: CASSLGMGLADEQYF
abundance: -
j_gene: TRBJ2-7
v_gene: TRBV7-2
d_gene: TRBD2

CDR3nt: TGTGCCAGCAGTTTAGTTGCTGGACAGGGCGGTAGGTACGAGCAGTACTTC
CDR3aa: CASSLVAGQGGRYEQYF
abundance: -
j_gene: TRBJ2-7
v_gene: TRBV28
d_gene: TRBD1

CDR3nt: TGTGCCAGCAGTCTGATCGGAGATACGCAGTATTTT
CDR3aa: CASSLIGDTQYF
abundance: -
j_gene: TRBJ2-3
v_gene: TRBV28
d_gene: -

CDR3nt: TGTGCCAGCAGCTTAGCGGGCAGGGGAGCGGGAGTTAAGCCCCAGCATTTT
CDR3aa: CASSLAGRGAGVKPQHF
abundance: -
j_gene: TRBJ1-5
v_gene: TRBV7-8
d_gene: -

CDR3nt: TGTGCCAGCAGTGGAGTGGAGACCCAGTACTTC
CDR3aa: CASSGVETQYF
abundance: -
j_gene: TRBJ2-5
v_gene: TRBV6-6
d_gene: -

CDR3nt: TGTGCCAGCAGCCCCGGACTAGGGTCCTACAATGAGCAGTTCTTC
CDR3aa: CASSPGLGSYNEQFF
abundance: -
j_gene: TRBJ2-1
v_gene: TRBV11-2
d_gene: TRBD2

CDR3nt: TGTGCCAGCAGCGGTCGGACAGCCCTGAACACTGAAGCTTTCTTT
CDR3aa: CASSGRTALNTEAFF
abundance: -
j_gene: TRBJ1-1
v_gene: TRBV7-8
d_gene: -

CDR3nt: TGTGCCAGCAGCTTGCGGGGGGGGTGGGTCAATGAGCAGTTCTTC
CDR3aa: CASSLRGGWVNEQFF
abundance: -
j_gene: TRBJ2-1
v_gene: TRBV5-6
d_gene: TRBD2

CDR3nt: TGCGCCAGCAGCGCAGCCTACGAGCAGTACTTC
CDR3aa: CASSAAYEQYF
abundance: -
j_gene: TRBJ2-7
v_gene: TRBV5-1
d_gene: -

CDR3nt: TGTGCCAGCAGCACGGGACTCATCTCCACAGATACGCAGTATTTT
CDR3aa: CASSTGLISTDTQYF
abundance: once
j_gene: TRBJ2-3
v_gene: TRBV7-9
d_gene: -

CDR3nt: TGTGCCAGCAGCTTGCCGGGACAGACCTCGTGGGGCAATTACAATGAGCAGTTCTTC
CDR3aa: CASSLPGQTSWGNYNEQFF
abundance: -
j_gene: TRBJ2-1
v_gene: TRBV7-2
d_gene: TRBD1

CDR3nt: TGTGCCTGGAGAAAGAACCAGGGCTTCTCCTACGAGCAGTACTTC
CDR3aa: CAWRKNQGFSYEQYF
abundance: -
j_gene: TRBJ2-7
v_gene: TRBV30
d_gene: -

CDR3nt: TGTGCCAGCAGTTTTTTACTAGCGGCTACCTACAATGAGCAGTTCTTC
CDR3aa: CASSFLLAATYNEQFF
abundance: -
j_gene: TRBJ2-1
v_gene: TRBV28
d_gene: TRBD2

CDR3nt: TGTGCCAGCTCACCACCGTCAGTATCCCGTTACAATGAGCAGTTCTTC
CDR3aa: CASSPPSVSRYNEQFF
abundance: -
j_gene: TRBJ2-1
v_gene: TRBV18
d_gene: -

CDR3nt: TGTGCCAGCAGCGCTGCGACAGGATTAACCTACGAGCAGTACTTC
CDR3aa: CASSAATGLTYEQYF
abundance: -
j_gene: TRBJ2-7
v_gene: TRBV7-8
d_gene: -

CDR3nt: TGTGCCAGCAGCCCTAGACTAGCCGACAATGAGCAGTTCTTC
CDR3aa: CASSPRLADNEQFF
abundance: -
j_gene: TRBJ2-1
v_gene: TRBV11-2
d_gene: TRBD2

CDR3nt: TGTGCCAGTAGTATTTATGAGAGCTCCTACAATGAGCAGTTCTTC
CDR3aa: CASSIYESSYNEQFF
abundance: -
j_gene: TRBJ2-1
v_gene: TRBV19
d_gene: -

CDR3nt: TGTGCCAGCAGTAGGGTAGCGGGACGGATAGATACGCAGTATTTT
CDR3aa: CASSRVAGRIDTQYF
abundance: -
j_gene: TRBJ2-3
v_gene: TRBV2
d_gene: TRBD2

CDR3nt: TGTGCCAGCAGTCGGGAAAGGGTGGATCAGCCCCAGCATTTT
CDR3aa: CASSRERVDQPQHF
abundance: -
j_gene: TRBJ1-5
v_gene: TRBV28
d_gene: -

CDR3nt: TGTGCCAGCACAACAGGGTATGGCTACACCTTC
CDR3aa: CASTTGYGYTF
abundance: -
j_gene: TRBJ1-2
v_gene: TRBV28
d_gene: -

CDR3nt: TGTGCCAGCAGCCCCGGGACAGGGGGGTCGAACACCGGGGAGCTGTTTTTT
CDR3aa: CASSPGTGGSNTGELFF
abundance: -
j_gene: TRBJ2-2
v_gene: TRBV27
d_gene: TRBD1

CDR3nt: TGCGCCAGCAGCTTGGCGCGGGTAAACACCGGGGAGCTGTTTTTT
CDR3aa: CASSLARVNTGELFF
abundance: -
j_gene: TRBJ2-2
v_gene: TRBV5-1
d_gene: -

CDR3nt: TGTGCCAGCAGTTTATTACAGGGGGCGCGATGGACTGAAGCTTTCTTT
CDR3aa: CASSLLQGARWTEAFF
abundance: -
j_gene: TRBJ1-1
v_gene: TRBV28
d_gene: TRBD1

CDR3nt: TGTGCCAGCAGCCAAGAGGGGGCAACTATCTCCTATGGCTACACCTTC
CDR3aa: CASSQEGATISYGYTF
abundance: -
j_gene: TRBJ1-2
v_gene: TRBV14
d_gene: -

CDR3nt: TGTGCCAGCAGCCCACGGACTGGCTACGAGCAGTACTTC
CDR3aa: CASSPRTGYEQYF
abundance: -
j_gene: TRBJ2-7
v_gene: TRBV5-4
d_gene: -

CDR3nt: TGTGCCAGTAGCGTGGGAGACAATGAGCAGTTCTTC
CDR3aa: CASSVGDNEQFF
abundance: -
j_gene: TRBJ2-1
v_gene: TRBV6-9
d_gene: -

CDR3nt: TGCGCCAGCAGCCAAGTGTGGGACAGGGAGGCCTATGGCTACACCTTC
CDR3aa: CASSQVWDREAYGYTF
abundance: -
j_gene: TRBJ1-2
v_gene: TRBV4-1
d_gene: TRBD1

CDR3nt: TGTGCCAGCAGCCTACCGGGACTAGGGCCCTACAATGAGCAGTTCTTC
CDR3aa: CASSLPGLGPYNEQFF
abundance: -
j_gene: TRBJ2-1
v_gene: TRBV4-2
d_gene: TRBD2

CDR3nt: TGTGCCATCAGTGGAAATAGCGGGAGATCCTACGAGCAGTACTTC
CDR3aa: CAISGNSGRSYEQYF
abundance: -
j_gene: TRBJ2-7
v_gene: TRBV10-3
d_gene: TRBD2

CDR3nt: TGTGCCAGCAGTCCGGGACGCGGGGACGAGCAGTACTTC
CDR3aa: CASSPGRGDEQYF
abundance: -
j_gene: TRBJ2-7
v_gene: TRBV11-3
d_gene: -

CDR3nt: TGTGCCAGCAGCCGTCGGGCAGGGGTGGAGCAAGAGACCCAGTACTTC
CDR3aa: CASSRRAGVEQETQYF
abundance: -
j_gene: TRBJ2-5
v_gene: TRBV7-9
d_gene: -

CDR3nt: TGTGCCTGGAGTGTACGGGGTTGGACCTACGAGCAGTACTTC
CDR3aa: CAWSVRGWTYEQYF
abundance: -
j_gene: TRBJ2-7
v_gene: TRBV30
d_gene: -

CDR3nt: TGTGCCAGCACCTCTTTTCTAGGGGGCACCGGGGAGCTGTTTTTT
CDR3aa: CASTSFLGGTGELFF
abundance: -
j_gene: TRBJ2-2
v_gene: TRBV7-2
d_gene: -

CDR3nt: TGTGCCAGCAACCAATGGGGTCCAGGGATAACCTCCTACGAGCAGTACTTC
CDR3aa: CASNQWGPGITSYEQYF
abundance: -
j_gene: TRBJ2-7
v_gene: TRBV28
d_gene: -

CDR3nt: TGTGCCAGCAGTGACCCGACAGGGGGGAGAGTGGATACGCAGTATTTT
CDR3aa: CASSDPTGGRVDTQYF
abundance: -
j_gene: TRBJ2-3
v_gene: TRBV25-1
d_gene: TRBD1

CDR3nt: TGTGCCAGCAGCTTATGGGGACTAGCGGGAGGACCGAACACCGGGGAGCTGTTTTTT
CDR3aa: CASSLWGLAGGPNTGELFF
abundance: -
j_gene: TRBJ2-2
v_gene: TRBV7-2
d_gene: TRBD2

CDR3nt: TGTGCTAGCAGCTTAAAGCAGGGGGTAGGTGAGCAGTTCTTC
CDR3aa: CASSLKQGVGEQFF
abundance: -
j_gene: TRBJ2-1
v_gene: TRBV7-7
d_gene: TRBD1

CDR3nt: TGTGCCAGCAGTTATGGGGCCGGCCTTACCGGGGAGCTGTTTTTT
CDR3aa: CASSYGAGLTGELFF
abundance: once
j_gene: TRBJ2-2
v_gene: TRBV6-5
d_gene: -